This TCR beta chain was profiled in a study of blood T cell repertoires in COVID-19. Turning to the study itself: COVID-19 samples from acute and convalescent phases originated in the United States, Italy and Spain. Sample material is recorded as cDNA or gDNA derived from T cells, B-cell-depleted T cells, or PBMCs.

Residents of 20 to 25 US areas, aged roughly 18 to 90 years, made up the participants. Assignment of participants to cohorts was predicated upon participant-reported clinical history. Germline CDR1 and CDR2: MDHEN and SYDVKM. The CDR3 sequence is 16 residues long. V lost 7 bases, J lost 7 bases, and 22 bases lay in between. The data were produced by immunoSEQ multiplex PCR, yet TCRdb's version contains in-frame clones alone and is incomplete. The sample lists around 180,000 clones; about 82% were seen once. The TCR comes from a young woman who had recovered from COVID-19. The sequenced sample consisted of PBMCs or T cells enriched from blood (not recorded which). V is TRBV28 and J is TRBJ1-4, with D possibly TRBD1 on 5 matching bases. CDR3 protein: CASTWAGGVFREKLFF. The CDR3 bases are TGTGCCAGCACCTGGGCCGGGGGGGTTTTTCGTGAAAAACTGTTTTTT. The full variable domain, in which reference TRBV28 and TRBJ1-4 provide the parts outside the CDR3, is DVKVTQSSRYLVKRTGEKVFLECVQDMDHENMFWYRQDPGLGLRLIYFSYDVKMKEKGDIPEGYSVSREKKERFSLILESASTNQTSMYLCASTWAGGVFREKLFFGSGTQLSVL.